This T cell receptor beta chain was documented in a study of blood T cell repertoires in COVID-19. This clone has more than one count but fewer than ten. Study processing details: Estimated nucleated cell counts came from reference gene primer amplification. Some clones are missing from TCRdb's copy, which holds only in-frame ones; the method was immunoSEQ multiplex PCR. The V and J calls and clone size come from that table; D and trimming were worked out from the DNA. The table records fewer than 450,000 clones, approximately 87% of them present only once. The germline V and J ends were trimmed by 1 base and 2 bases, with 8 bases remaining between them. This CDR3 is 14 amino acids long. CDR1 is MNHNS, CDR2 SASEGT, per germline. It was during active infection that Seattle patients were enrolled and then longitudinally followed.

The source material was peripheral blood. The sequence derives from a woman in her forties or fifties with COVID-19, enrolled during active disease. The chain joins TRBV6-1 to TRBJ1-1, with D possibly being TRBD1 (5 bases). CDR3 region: CASSEGQGNTEAFF. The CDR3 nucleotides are TGTGCCAGCAGTGAAGGGCAGGGAAACACTGAAGCTTTCTTT.